This TCR beta chain came from a study of response to subunit inactivated influenza vaccine. Notes on the study in general: The authors offered the suggestion that each seasonal influenza vaccination recruits few new T cells.

This clonotype was detected a few times. The antigen is undetermined. TCRdb re-called the RT-PCR reads with MiXCR, one entry per CDR3 protein. Of some 800,000 distinct CDR3 sequences listed, approximately 22% are singletons. CDR1 is SGHRS and CDR2 is YFSETQ in the germline V gene. J lost 5 bases, V lost 4 bases, and 6 bases had no gene match. The CDR3 length is 14 residues. This TCR came from a man over 45 who received an inactivated influenza vaccine. This chain links TRBV5-1 with TRBJ2-5; 9 nucleotides match TRBD1. This specimen was PBMCs from blood, taken 5 days after vaccination. The CDR3 DNA sequence: TGCGCCAGCAGCGATGACAGGGGGAGGGAGACCCAGTACTTC. Its protein is CASSDDRGRETQYF.